This TCR beta chain stems from a study of T cells in Graves' hyperthyroidism and ophthalmopathy. It was RNA transcripts that yielded the amplified TCR beta CDR3 regions. A set of HTBI primers served as the primers for a first-round RT-PCR of the TCR CDR3. Each CDR3 protein gets one entry after TCRdb re-called the multiplex PCR reads with MiXCR. The sample lists about 480,000 distinct CDR3 sequences; roughly 23% were seen once. Germline lookup yields CDR1 SGHNT and CDR2 YYREEE (reference sequence). The germline V and J ends were trimmed by 0 bases and 2 bases, with 4 bases remaining between them. This CDR3 is 13 amino acids long. This clonotype was found a few times. This may stem from a read error, because a much larger clone lies one nucleotide away.

The clonotype was recovered from a woman in her 70s with Graves' ophthalmopathy. What was sequenced was blood. V and J are TRBV5-4 and TRBJ2-3; D not certain. CDR3 sequence reads: CASSLGLTDTQYF. The CDR3 DNA reads as TGTGCCAGCAGCTTGGGACTCACAGATACGCAGTATTTT.